This T cell receptor (beta chain) is drawn from a study of identical twins. Broader study findings: A partial confounding effect on zero-insertion analyses could come from invariant MAIT and iNKT cells.

The CDR3 spans 15 residues. The trim removed 2 bases at V and 7 bases at J, leaving 6 bases unmatched. Per the germline V gene, CDR1 is SGHDN and CDR2 is FVKESK. A universal primer site was added by template switching, and unique molecular identifiers were carried by the cDNA. TCRdb analysed the 5' RACE reads with MiXCR anew, one entry per CDR3 protein. The data show 250,000 to 350,000 distinct CDR3 sequences, under 9.5% seen once. As to this clonotype: Its target is not known.

The same sample was also used in a study of yellow fever vaccine responses in identical twins.

The clonotype was recovered from a young woman in good health. The V call is TRBV14, the J call TRBJ2-1, with 9 bases fitting TRBD1. Sample: memory (CD45RO+) T cells sorted from blood. The CDR3 coding sequence is TGTGCCAGCAGCCAAATGGGACAGGGACGGAATGAGCAGTTCTTC. This translates into CASSQMGQGRNEQFF.